This T cell receptor (beta chain) was sequenced for a study of spatial heterogeneity in lung cancer. Germline V gene data show CDR1 as DFQATT and CDR2 as SNEGSKA (reference sequence). Trimming took 3 bases from V and 2 from J, leaving 17 bases between them. This CDR3 is built from 16 residues. From the 5' RACE reads, TCRdb called clonotypes with MiXCR, one entry per CDR3 protein. The sample shows some 10,000 distinct CDR3 sequences, 6% to 6.5% of them seen only once. In its sample, this clonotype was seen many times. Its antigen is unknown. Time point in this sample: sample taken at primary tumor resection. Study-level points and caveats: Mutation counts in tumors were tracked by counts of expanded intratumoral alpha and beta TCRs.

The input for sequencing was lung tumor tissue, taken at surgery. The chain uses TRBV20-1 and TRBJ2-1, with a possible D match to TRBD1 (6 bases). The TCR comes from a male donor with early-stage non-small cell lung cancer. Here the CDR3 reads CSARPFTGITYNEQFF. CDR3 bases: TGCAGTGCTAGGCCTTTTACAGGGATCACCTACAATGAGCAGTTCTTC.